These 27 T cell receptor beta chains came from one sample sequenced in a study of shared clonotypes between healthy human individuals. The table came from immunoSEQ multiplex PCR; TCRdb's copy has only in-frame clones and leaves some out. The sample contains around 1.5 million clones, approximately 98% of which appear only once. The sample was naive CD4+ T cells sorted from blood. Subset: CD45RA+ positively selected. These receptors all come from a man aged 25-45 years in good health.

The genes are TRBV7-9 and TRBJ1-2; 7 positions agree with TRBD1. The germline CDR1 and CDR2 sequences are SEHNR and FQNEAQ (reference sequence). CDR3 length: 12 residues. V lost 8 bases, J lost 5 bases, and 5 bases stayed unmatched. CDR3 residues: CASAGQIYGYTF. Here the CDR3 DNA reads TGTGCCAGCGCGGGACAGATATATGGCTACACCTTC.

The rearrangement joins TRBV19 to TRBJ2-5; tentative D call: TRBD1 (6 bases). There are 13 residues in the CDR3. V was trimmed by 7 bases and J by 4 bases, leaving 13 bases between them. Germline CDR1 reads LNHDA; CDR2 reads SQIVND (reference sequence). CDR3 region: CASNTGPSETQYF. For the CDR3, the DNA is TGTGCCAGTAACACAGGGCCCTCAGAGACCCAGTACTTC.

This chain connects TRBV4-3 to TRBJ2-7, with D possibly TRBD2 on 6 matching bases. This CDR3 has 17 residues. The V and J ends lost 0 bases and 0 bases respectively, with 15 bases between them. CDR1 and CDR2 (germline): LGHNA, YSLEER. CDR3 sequence reads: CASSQEPGVRYSYEQYF. The CDR3 DNA reads as TGCGCCAGCAGCCAAGAGCCGGGGGTTCGTTACTCCTACGAGCAGTACTTC.

Regarding this clone: The sample has other DNA sequences that encode this CDR3 too. The chain carries TRBV5-1 and TRBJ2-3; 7 bases fit TRBD1. Germline CDR1 is SGHRS and CDR2 is YFSETQ. This CDR3 region has 14 residues. With 4 bases clipped from V and 3 bases from J, the junction kept 5 bases outside the gene matches. Here the CDR3 reads CASSPGQTTDTQYF. In DNA form, the CDR3 reads TGCGCCAGCAGCCCGGGACAGACAACAGATACGCAGTATTTT.

A remark on this clone: This CDR3 is also generated by other DNA sequences in the sample. V is TRBV28 and J is TRBJ1-5; 7 bases agree with TRBD1. Trimming took 5 bases from V and 4 from J; bases not matched to a gene: 8. CDR1 is MDHEN and CDR2 is SYDVKM in the germline V gene. There are 15 residues in the CDR3. The CDR3 DNA reads TGTGCCAGCAGTCCCCCGGACAGGAGGAATCAGCCCCAGCATTTT. Translating it yields CASSPPDRRNQPQHF.

As concerns this clone: Other nucleotide sequences in the sample specify the same CDR3. This chain joins TRBV27 and TRBJ2-7; TRBD2 matches 9 bases. Germline CDR1 and CDR2: MNHEY and SMNVEV (reference sequence). V lost 2 bases and J lost 1; bases outside the gene matches: 3. This CDR3 contains 15 residues. DNA of the CDR3: TGTGCCAGCAGTTTACGGCTAGCGGGGTCCTACGAGCAGTACTTC. Protein sequence: CASSLRLAGSYEQYF.

This chain uses TRBV29-1 with TRBJ2-3; 7 positions agree with TRBD1. This CDR3 comprises 15 residues. The germline V gene encodes CDR1 SQVTM and CDR2 ANQGSEA. With V trimmed by 4 bases and J by 1 base, 8 bases remained unmatched. CDR3 nucleotide sequence: TGCAGCGTTGTAAATACCGGACAGGGCACAGATACGCAGTATTTT. Protein product: CSVVNTGQGTDTQYF.

CDR3 nucleotides: TGTGCCAGCAGGTGGGACAGGGGTAGGATTAACTATGGCTACACCTTC. Protein product: CASRWDRGRINYGYTF. This rearrangement joins TRBV2 to TRBJ1-2, with 10 nucleotides matching TRBD1. There are 16 residues in the CDR3. J was trimmed by 1 base and V by 6 bases; bases with no gene match: 8. The germline V gene has CDR1 SNHLY and CDR2 FYNNEI.

The V and J genes are TRBV28 and TRBJ2-6; D is perhaps TRBD1 (6 bases). The CDR3 spans 15 residues. CDR1 MDHEN and CDR2 SYDVKM come from the germline V gene. Trimming left V 3 bases short and J 4 bases short, with 10 bases between. The CDR3 spells CASSFRGNGANVLTF. CDR3 in DNA: TGTGCCAGCAGTTTTAGGGGGAACGGGGCCAACGTCCTGACTTTC.

The V call is TRBV6-1, the J call TRBJ1-1; possible D gene TRBD1, 5 bases. Trimming took off 8 bases at V and 5 bases at J, with 12 bases between the two ends. The CDR3 loop spans 12 amino acids. Per germline, CDR1 MNHNS and CDR2 SASEGT. The CDR3, as DNA: TGTGCCAGCCAGACAGCCTCTACTGAAGCTTTCTTT. Encoded protein: CASQTASTEAFF.

This clone was recorded only once. The gene calls are TRBV6-1 and TRBJ2-1; D perhaps matches TRBD1 (6 bases). This CDR3 is built from 15 residues. Trimming left V 5 bases short and J 6 bases short, with 17 bases between. The V gene's germline CDR1 is MNHNS and CDR2 SASEGT. The CDR3 region is CASSLRQVGVNEQFF. The CDR3 DNA reads as TGTGCCAGCAGTCTCCGACAGGTTGGGGTCAATGAGCAGTTCTTC.

This chain uses TRBV20-1 with TRBJ2-3; D not certain. V was shortened by 3 bases and J by 7 bases, with 8 bases between the two germline ends. This CDR3 is 11 amino acids long. Germline V gives CDR1 DFQATT, CDR2 SNEGSKA (reference sequence). The CDR3: CSARLVNTQYF. The CDR3 region has the DNA TGCAGTGCTAGGCTAGTGAATACGCAGTATTTT.

The chain is built from TRBV10-3 and TRBJ2-6; D gene uncertain. Germline assignment: CDR1 ENHRY and CDR2 SYGVKD. The CDR3 is made up of 14 amino acids. V was clipped by 8 bases and J by 1 base, with 9 bases between them. CDR3 in DNA: TGTGCCATCTCGAGCGATTCTGGGGCCAACGTCCTGACTTTC. Its translation: CAISSDSGANVLTF.

A remark on this clone: The identical CDR3 is also encoded by other nucleotide sequences in the sample. The chain carries TRBV15 and TRBJ2-7; D possibly matches TRBD1 or TRBD2 (5 bases each). V was cut by 1 base and J by 0 bases, with 16 bases left in between. The length of the CDR3 is 17 residues. Looked up from germline, CDR1 is LNHNV and CDR2 is YYDKDF (reference sequence). The CDR3 DNA is TGTGCCACCAGCAGAGTCGTCGGGGCGTTGAGCTCCTACGAGCAGTACTTC. This sequence encodes CATSRVVGALSSYEQYF.

The chain combines TRBV28 with TRBJ2-1, with 11 bases aligning to TRBD1. The germline CDR1 and CDR2 sequences are MDHEN and SYDVKM. This CDR3 spans 15 amino acids. The V gene end was trimmed by 5 bases and the J gene end by 9 bases; junction bases not matched to a gene: 9. The CDR3 sequence: CASSPDRGPLGEQFF. Here the CDR3 DNA reads TGTGCCAGCAGTCCGGACAGGGGGCCACTAGGTGAGCAGTTCTTC.

V gene TRBV2 combines with J gene TRBJ2-7; 10 bases line up with TRBD1. CDR1 is SNHLY and CDR2 is FYNNEI in the germline V gene. V gave up 5 bases and J gave up 4 bases; unmatched junction bases: 8. The CDR3 runs 15 residues. The CDR3 DNA follows: TGTGCCAGCAGTACCGGGACAGGGGACGATTACGAGCAGTACTTC. Its protein is CASSTGTGDDYEQYF. Using reference TRBV2 and TRBJ2-7 for the parts outside the CDR3, the full variable domain is EPEVTQTPSHQVTQMGQEVILRCVPISNHLYFYWYRQILGQKVEFLVSFYNNEISEKSEIFDDQFSVERPDGSNFTLKIRSTKLEDSAMYFCASSTGTGDDYEQYFGPGTRLTVT.

This chain joins TRBV29-1 and TRBJ2-2; unclear D gene. Germline assignment: CDR1 SQVTM and CDR2 ANQGSEA. This CDR3 is 13 amino acids long. Trimming removed 8 bases from V and 0 bases from J, with 10 bases in between. CDR3 nucleotides: TGCAGCATAAGCAGTACGAACACCGGGGAGCTGTTTTTT. Amino acids: CSISSTNTGELFF.

This chain links TRBV9 with TRBJ2-1; 8 bases are shared with TRBD1. V lost 4 bases to trimming and J lost 8 bases; unmatched junction nucleotides: 8. Germline-derived CDR1 and CDR2 are SGDLS and YYNGEE. The CDR3 is made up of 14 amino acids. This chain's CDR3 is CASSLQGASDEQFF. Written as DNA, the CDR3 is TGTGCCAGCAGCCTGCAGGGGGCGTCGGATGAGCAGTTCTTC.

The chain is built from TRBV5-5 and TRBJ2-7; TRBD2 matches 8 bases. With V trimmed by 4 bases and J by 7 bases, 10 bases remained unmatched. The CDR3 consists of 14 residues. CDR1 is SGHKS and CDR2 is YYEKEE in the germline V gene (reference sequence). The CDR3 DNA follows: TGTGCCAGCAGCAGCGGACTAGCACCCCTGGAGCAGTACTTC. Translation gives CASSSGLAPLEQYF.

V gene TRBV10-3 combines with J gene TRBJ1-5; a possible D gene is TRBD1 (5 bases). The CDR3 has 15 amino acids. Deletions cut 2 bases from V and 12 bases from J, with 20 bases between. From germline, CDR1 is ENHRY and CDR2 SYGVKD. The CDR3 here is CAISEQRDGRPVQHF. CDR3 nucleotide sequence: TGTGCCATCAGTGAGCAACGGGACGGCCGACCAGTCCAGCATTTT.

This clone came up a few times. Other DNA sequences of this sample code for an identical CDR3. The rearrangement links TRBV5-1 to TRBJ2-1; 8 bases are a match to TRBD2. V lost 0 bases to trimming and J lost 5 bases; unmatched junction nucleotides: 1. This CDR3 has 14 amino acids. Germline CDR1 is SGHRS and CDR2 is YFSETQ. The CDR3 DNA reads TGCGCCAGCAGCTTGGTACTAGCGGACAATGAGCAGTTCTTC. Protein: CASSLVLADNEQFF.

In its sample, this clone was seen once. This chain links TRBV5-5 with TRBJ2-3; D is unresolved. CDR1 SGHKS and CDR2 YYEKEE come from the germline V gene (reference sequence). The V gene lost 0 bases and the J gene lost 5 bases, with 7 bases spanning the gap. CDR3 length: 13 amino acids. DNA of the CDR3: TGTGCCAGCAGCTTGGCGACGATAGATACGCAGTATTTT. Translating gives CASSLATIDTQYF.

The chain joins TRBV7-2 to TRBJ2-7; a possible D gene is TRBD1 (5 bases). In germline, CDR1 is SGHTA, CDR2 FQGNSA. V lost 5 bases to trimming and J lost 3 bases, with 17 bases between them. The CDR3 runs to 15 residues. The CDR3 nucleotides read TGTGCCAGCAGCCAAGACAGCTCCAGCCTCTACGAGCAGTACTTC. Its translation: CASSQDSSSLYEQYF.

The chain is built from TRBV29-1 and TRBJ2-3; D possibly corresponds to TRBD1 (5 bases). There are 12 residues in the CDR3. Germline CDR1 SQVTM, CDR2 ANQGSEA. Trimming shortened V by 8 bases and J by 5 bases, and 14 bases separated the two germline ends. CDR3 sequence reads: CSTGQWGDTQYF. The CDR3 nucleotides read TGCAGCACCGGACAATGGGGAGATACGCAGTATTTT.

J is TRBJ1-4 and V is TRBV29-1, with D unresolved. Germline V CDR1 and CDR2: SQVTM, ANQGSEA. Trimming removed 4 bases from V and 5 bases from J, with 14 bases in between. This CDR3 comprises 14 residues. DNA of the CDR3: TGCAGCGTTGCACGGGATGTACTAAATGAAAAACTGTTTTTT. Translation gives CSVARDVLNEKLFF.

This rearrangement joins TRBV5-1 to TRBJ1-1; possible D gene TRBD1, 5 bases. Germline V lookup: CDR1 SGHRS, CDR2 YFSETQ. Trimming cost V 0 bases and J 3 bases, with 12 bases left between them. The CDR3 length is 15 residues. CDR3 DNA sequence: TGCGCCAGCAGCTTGGTTCGGGGCCCCTACACTGAAGCTTTCTTT. Amino acid sequence: CASSLVRGPYTEAFF.

The count of this clone is one. The V gene is TRBV20-1, the J gene TRBJ2-1; D not resolved. The CDR3 is made up of 11 amino acids. Trimming shortened V by 5 bases and J by 9 bases, and 11 bases separated the two germline ends. The V gene's germline CDR1 is DFQATT and CDR2 SNEGSKA (reference sequence). Here the CDR3 DNA reads TGCAGTGCTGGCAGCCTTATTGAGCAGTTCTTC. As protein: CSAGSLIEQFF.